This record looks at one T cell receptor (beta chain) sequence and its context. This clone appeared once. Its antigen is still unknown. One base away there is no much larger clone; base qualities are not given. The sample's time point label is to be understood as: baseline before first vaccination. Vaccinee samples came from UK trials COV001 and COV002, including a single-blind randomized controlled phase 2/3 trial of AZD1222 (ChAdOx1 nCoV-19) in healthy adults. For TCRbeta chain sequencing, PBMC samples were collected from trial participants at day 0 and at day 28 after the second dose. This sample was included in a study of T cell responses to AZD1222 COVID-19 vaccine (dated by TCRdb to about 2021). For the study in its entirety: Because spike-specific TCR depth and breadth did not differ between the two schedules, AZD1222 recipients who got a second dose at roughly 4 weeks were pooled with those who got a second dose at roughly 12 weeks. TCR sequencing was performed for 230 to 250 trial participants, of whom about 200 were given two doses of AZD1222 and around 26 were given two doses of MenACWY control vaccine. Trial participants were enrolled by age into 18-55, 56-69 and 70-plus year subgroups, with roughly 160, 29 and 62 TCR-sequenced participants respectively.

Broader findings and caveats from the paper: In the small 56-69-year group, the increase in depth fell short of significance, most likely because of low power. After two AZD1222 doses, both the breadth and the depth of spike-specific TCRs were significantly higher than at day 0 and than in MenACWY recipients. The whole spike protein was spanned by vaccine-associated CD4 TCRs, and dominant responses were seen in regions 160-218 and 743-854. Only five to seven AZD1222 recipients were SARS-CoV-2 seropositive at baseline, limiting conclusions about previously exposed vaccinees. Because no day 14 peak-response samples were available, the repertoires could be characterized only after the peak T cell response. Nearly half of unique spike-specific TCRs reportedly recognized epitopes outside regions mutated in the B.1.351 and B.1.1.7 variants. Participants were mostly white British and included more females than males, and it was suggested by the authors that clonal diversity may have been underestimated.

The CDR3 regions of human TCRbeta chains were analyzed by immunosequencing. Under the source paper's analysis protocol: TCRs in the repertoires were matched against a reference library of SARS-CoV-2-specific TCRs that had been generated with the MIRA antigen-specificity platform. Breadth was defined as the fraction of unique TCRs that were SARS-CoV-2-associated, and depth was defined as the fraction of total T cells that were SARS-CoV-2-associated. Using the MIRA data, each spike-specific TCR was mapped to the spike region that the TCR reacts to and placed in a CD4 or CD8 class. Log10-transformed breadth and depth values were compared by one-way ANOVA with Sidak's multiple comparisons tests. TCRdb obtained this table from immuneACCESS and retained in-frame rearrangements with V and J assigned. These tables miss some clones; where compared with another copy, unresolved V genes account for less than half of the shortfall, and the remainder is unexplained. V and J calls and clone size are as listed in that table; D and trimming were resolved from the DNA. The sample contains over 150,000 clones, just over 85% of them found a single time. Roughly 0.5% of the sample is taken by the ten largest.

The sample was peripheral blood, taken on day 0 of AZD1222 vaccination. The TCR was taken from an adult in good health.

The CDR3 corresponds to CASSAGLSGNTIYF. The nucleotides are TGTGCCAGCTCGGCAGGCCTCTCTGGAAACACCATATATTTT. The V gene is TRBV18 and the J gene is TRBJ1-3, with no reliable assignment of the D segment. Sequences KGHSH (CDR1) and LQKENI (CDR2) are obtained from the germline V gene. V sheds 6 bases and J sheds 0 bases, leaving 9 bases between their ends. The CDR3, from cysteine to phenylalanine, totals 14 residues. The DNA shown is the 42-base CDR3, in frame from base 1.